These 11 T cell receptor beta chains were all obtained from the same sample, sequenced in a study of shared clonotypes between healthy human individuals. TCRdb keeps only in-frame clones here, not all; method: immunoSEQ multiplex PCR. The table has approximately 1.1 million clones, roughly 74% seen once. Sequenced: memory CD4+ T cells from PBMCs. As to subset: CD45RA-negative fraction. All receptors derive from a man aged 18 to 30 in good health. Some clones in this sample may be carry-over from other donors' samples.

The rearrangement joins TRBV6-1 to TRBJ2-7; the match to TRBD1 covers 7 bases. The germline V gene has CDR1 MNHNS and CDR2 SASEGT. The CDR3 spans 12 residues. V was pared by 8 bases and J by 5 bases, with 6 bases of the junction left unmatched. CDR3 in DNA: TGTGCCAGCCTAGACAGGGTCAACGAGCAGTACTTC. It is translated as CASLDRVNEQYF.

This clone was observed a handful of times. This chain joins TRBV6-5 and TRBJ2-1; no clear D. V was shortened by 6 bases and J by 5 bases, with 5 bases between the two germline ends. This CDR3 has 11 residues. In germline, CDR1 is MNHEY, CDR2 SVGAGI. The CDR3 loop reads CASRVNNEQFF. The DNA for the CDR3 is TGTGCCAGCAGGGTCAACAATGAGCAGTTCTTC.

V usage is TRBV19 and J usage is TRBJ2-1; 10 bases align to TRBD2. In germline, CDR1 is LNHDA, CDR2 SQIVND (reference sequence). The CDR3 has 17 residues. After removal of 5 bases from V and 9 bases from J, the junction contained 16 bases not matched to a gene. The DNA of the CDR3 is TGTGCCAGTAGTGGGATCCTTGCGGCTAGCGGGAGTGGTGAGCAGTTCTTC. It translates to CASSGILAASGSGEQFF.

This rearrangement joins TRBV21-1 to TRBJ1-5. TRBV21-1 is deemed a pseudogene. This CDR3 is built from 13 residues. The CDR3 sequence is CASSWQGGQPQHF. The CDR3 nucleotides read TGTGCCAGCAGTTGGCAGGGAGGCCAGCCCCAGCATTTT.

V and J are TRBV2 and TRBJ2-5; TRBD2 matches 13 bases. Germline-derived CDR1 and CDR2 are SNHLY and FYNNEI. With 6 bases clipped from V and 5 bases from J, the junction kept 6 bases outside the gene matches. CDR3 length: 15 amino acids. The CDR3 DNA sequence: TGTGCCAGCAGCGGACTAGCGGGAGCTCGGGAGACCCAGTACTTC. Residues: CASSGLAGARETQYF.

V gene TRBV28 combines with J gene TRBJ2-2; 10 nucleotides match TRBD2. The germline V gene encodes CDR1 MDHEN and CDR2 SYDVKM. V dropped 5 bases and J dropped 0; count of bases not matched to a gene: 12. The length of the CDR3 is 19 residues. The CDR3, as DNA: TGTGCCAGCAGTCCACCTGCAGGAGCGGGAGGGCCGAACACCGGGGAGCTGTTTTTT. Protein product: CASSPPAGAGGPNTGELFF. The full variable domain, its missing parts supplied by reference TRBV28 and TRBJ2-2, is DVKVTQSSRYLVKRTGEKVFLECVQDMDHENMFWYRQDPGLGLRLIYFSYDVKMKEKGDIPEGYSVSREKKERFSLILESASTNQTSMYLCASSPPAGAGGPNTGELFFGEGSRLTVL.

V and J are TRBV6-5 and TRBJ2-1; 9 bases match TRBD1. The CDR3 has 16 amino acids. V gave up 4 bases and J gave up 9 bases; unmatched junction bases: 13. From germline, CDR1 is MNHEY and CDR2 SVGAGI. The CDR3 protein is CASSSLGTGRDTEQFF. The CDR3 DNA is TGTGCCAGCAGTTCCCTGGGGACAGGGAGGGATACTGAGCAGTTCTTC.

The genes are TRBV19 and TRBJ1-4; D is unclear. Germline V gene data show CDR1 as LNHDA and CDR2 as SQIVND (reference sequence). The germline V and J ends were trimmed by 5 bases and 5 bases, with 9 bases remaining between them. The CDR3 sequence is 13 residues long. Here the CDR3 DNA reads TGTGCCAGTAGTGTACAGCAGAATGAAAAACTGTTTTTT. It yields the protein CASSVQQNEKLFF. Complete variable domain (other parts from reference TRBV19 and TRBJ1-4): DGGITQSPKYLFRKEGQNVTLSCEQNLNHDAMYWYRQDPGQGLRLIYYSQIVNDFQKGDIAEGYSVSREKKESFPLTVTSAQKNPTAFYLCASSVQQNEKLFFGSGTQLSVL.

The chain's CDR3 is CASSPDREGEKLFF. The CDR3 DNA reads as TGTGCCAGCAGCCCGGACAGGGAGGGAGAAAAACTGTTTTTT. This chain joins TRBV13 and TRBJ1-4; 8 bases line up with TRBD1. The CDR3 consists of 14 residues. After removal of 5 bases from V and 8 bases from J, the junction contained 7 bases not matched to a gene. Germline CDR1 reads PRHDT; CDR2 reads FYEKMQ (reference sequence).

The chain is built from TRBV30 and TRBJ2-7, with unresolved D. V gave up 4 bases and J gave up 3 bases, with 19 bases separating them. The CDR3 runs to 15 residues. Germline V gene sequence: CDR1 GTSNPN, CDR2 SVGIG (reference sequence). CDR3 sequence reads: CAWNLGRFENYEQYF. In nucleotides, the CDR3 is TGTGCCTGGAACCTGGGAAGGTTCGAGAACTACGAGCAGTACTTC.

V usage is TRBV10-3 and J usage is TRBJ1-1; D not certain. Trimming took 8 bases from V and 1 from J, leaving 5 bases between them. Germline values: CDR1 ENHRY, CDR2 SYGVKD. This CDR3 has 11 amino acids. The CDR3 DNA reads as TGTGCCATCGGAGCGAACACTGAAGCTTTCTTT. This encodes CAIGANTEAFF.